Below, 24 T cell receptor beta chains from the same sample are listed, as sequenced in a study of regulatory T cells in long-lasting Graves disease. Relying on iRepertoire HTBI primers and Arm-PCR of CDR3 regions, the team built TCR beta libraries. TCRdb used MiXCR to reprocess the multiplex PCR reads, holding one entry per CDR3 protein. The repertoire has a few hundred thousand distinct CDR3 sequences, about a quarter of them found once; the top ten carry roughly 30%. Indicated time point: persistent/refractory GD, antithyroid drugs over 5 years with positive TRAb. The TCR library used RNA extracted from PBMCs. The sample here was peripheral blood mononuclear cells (PBMCs), taken when the disease was refractory, from a patient treated with antithyroid drugs. These receptor sequences come from a female donor with Graves disease.

The chain is built from TRBV29-1 and TRBJ2-7, with TRBD1 identical over 9 bases. In germline, CDR1 is SQVTM, CDR2 ANQGSEA. The CDR3 extends over 14 amino acids. After removal of 3 bases from V and 6 bases from J, the junction contained 9 bases not matched to a gene. The CDR3 DNA is TGCAGCGTTGATGGGGACAGGGTTGGCGGCGAGCAGTACTTC. Amino acid sequence: CSVDGDRVGGEQYF.

There are many counts of this clonotype. The genes are TRBV28 and TRBJ1-5; D is unclear. CDR1 MDHEN and CDR2 SYDVKM come from the germline V gene. V was trimmed by 6 bases and J by 5 bases, leaving 17 bases between them. The CDR3 extends over 15 amino acids. The CDR3: CASRSQDTHHQPQHF. CDR3 DNA: TGTGCCAGCAGATCCCAAGACACTCATCATCAGCCCCAGCATTTT.

The V gene is TRBV29-1, the J gene TRBJ1-1; 7 positions match TRBD1. The CDR3 consists of 14 residues. In germline, CDR1 is SQVTM, CDR2 ANQGSEA. Losses at the gene ends were 7 bases for V and 0 bases for J; bases not matched to a gene: 8. The CDR3 protein is CSADRQGLNTEAFF. The CDR3 DNA follows: TGCAGCGCTGACCGACAGGGATTGAACACTGAAGCTTTCTTT.

Points on this clonotype: Possible read error: a much larger clone is one base away. The V call is TRBV11-3, the J call TRBJ2-2; perhaps TRBD2 as D (5 bases). This CDR3 has 13 residues. In germline, CDR1 is SGHNT, CDR2 YENEEA. CDR3 in amino acids: CASSLVPLGELVF. The CDR3 nucleotides are TGTGCCAGCAGCTTAGTCCCTCTCGGGGAGCTGGTTTTT.

This clonotype was detected a few times. The chain joins TRBV5-1 to TRBJ2-7, with D possibly matching TRBD2 (5 bases). V was pared by 4 bases and J by 0 bases, with 11 bases between. Per germline, CDR1 SGHRS and CDR2 YFSETQ. CDR3 length equals 14 residues. CDR3 sequence: CASSTGLVSYEQYF. The DNA for the CDR3 is TGCGCCAGCAGCACTGGACTTGTCTCCTACGAGCAGTACTTC.

The chain carries TRBV2 and TRBJ2-7; D is unclear. Trimming pared 11 bases from V and 0 bases from J, leaving 14 bases between. This CDR3 has 13 amino acids. Germline assignment: CDR1 SNHLY and CDR2 FYNNEI. The CDR3 DNA sequence: TGTGCCGCGACCGGCTGGAGCTCCTACGAGCAGTACTTC. Translation gives CAATGWSSYEQYF.

This clonotype was detected only a few times. The chain links TRBV7-2 to TRBJ1-3; D is uncertain. CDR1 and CDR2 from the germline V gene are SGHTA and FQGNSA. The CDR3 runs to 15 residues. Trimming left V 1 base short and J 3 bases short, with 10 bases between. This chain's CDR3 is CASSLEGFGGNTIYF. CDR3 sequence (DNA): TGTGCCAGCAGCTTAGAGGGCTTCGGTGGAAACACCATATATTTT.

About this clonotype: This clone may be a read error of a much larger clone one base away. This CDR3 is CASSRFTGSWGSSGYGYTF. The CDR3 nucleotides read TGTGCCAGCAGTCGCTTTACGGGGTCGTGGGGGAGCTCTGGCTATGGCTACACCTTC. The chain combines TRBV28 with TRBJ1-2; weak D call: TRBD1 (5 bases). The CDR3 extends over 19 amino acids. Germline V gene data show CDR1 as MDHEN and CDR2 as SYDVKM. V was trimmed by 5 bases and J by 4 bases, leaving 29 bases between them.

This clonotype was seen a single time. The chain joins TRBV7-9 to TRBJ1-1; D unclear. V lost 5 bases to trimming and J lost 8 bases, with 18 bases between them. The V gene's germline CDR1 is SEHNR and CDR2 FQNEAQ (reference sequence). The CDR3 has 14 amino acids. The CDR3 DNA follows: TGTGCCAGCAGCGGTCGGGGAGCCCCCCGAGAAGCTTTCTTT. Its translation is CASSGRGAPREAFF.

The chain couples TRBV3-1 to TRBJ2-7; D is undetermined. This CDR3 contains 13 residues. Germline lookup yields CDR1 LGHDT and CDR2 YNNKEL (reference sequence). V was shortened by 3 bases and J by 2 bases, with 8 bases between the two germline ends. CDR3 loop: CASSQPTTYEQYF. The CDR3 DNA reads TGTGCCAGCAGCCAGCCGACAACCTACGAGCAGTACTTC.

This clonotype was observed a handful of times. This chain uses TRBV7-2 with TRBJ2-2; D unresolved. Trimming left V 1 base short and J 7 bases short, with 10 bases between. The germline gives CDR1 SGHTA, CDR2 FQGNSA. This CDR3 is 14 amino acids long. CDR3 nucleotide sequence: TGTGCCAGCAGCTTAGACTTGGTTAACGGGGAGCTGTTTTTT. Amino acids: CASSLDLVNGELFF.

This clonotype was detected many times. The chain joins TRBV28 to TRBJ2-5; D perhaps matches TRBD2 (7 bases). Trimming cost V 3 bases and J 5 bases, with 19 bases left between them. The CDR3 length is 16 residues. Germline values: CDR1 MDHEN, CDR2 SYDVKM. The chain's CDR3 is CASSFGGLGGLETQYF. The CDR3 bases are TGTGCCAGCAGTTTTGGGGGCTTGGGGGGGCTGGAGACCCAGTACTTC.

In the case of this clonotype: Possible read error: a much larger clone is one base away. J is TRBJ1-4 and V is TRBV28; 10 nucleotides line up with TRBD1. Germline lookup yields CDR1 MDHEN and CDR2 SYDVKM. The CDR3 spans 15 residues. The CDR3 protein is CASTAPGTGEEKPFF. In DNA, the CDR3 is TGTGCCAGCACCGCACCCGGGACAGGGGAAGAAAAACCGTTTTTT.

The DNA for the CDR3 is TGCGCCAGCAGCTTGGAGCCCGGGACAGCCTATTTGAGCTCTGGAAACACCATATATTTT. Translated, it gives CASSLEPGTAYLSSGNTIYF. This sequence joins TRBV5-1 and TRBJ1-3; 7 bases line up with TRBD1. The CDR3 spans 20 residues. Germline V gene data show CDR1 as SGHRS and CDR2 as YFSETQ. V was pared by 0 bases and J by 0 bases, with 15 bases of the junction left unmatched.

Remarks on this clonotype: A much larger clone differs from this one at a single base, so this may be a read error. J is TRBJ2-7 and V is TRBV28; no definite D call. Trimming removed 5 bases from V and 4 bases from J, with 18 bases in between. This CDR3 contains 15 residues. Germline V gene lookup returns CDR1 MDHEN and CDR2 SYDVKM. The CDR3 coding sequence is TGTGCCAGCAGTCCAGCAGGCCCGGCAATTTACGAGCAGTACTTC. Its protein product is CASSPAGPAIYEQYF.

In this sample, this clonotype turned up a few times. The chain uses TRBV2 and TRBJ2-1; D gene ambiguous. There are 12 residues in the CDR3. The germline V and J ends were trimmed by 6 bases and 0 bases, with 3 bases remaining between them. Germline CDR1 reads SNHLY; CDR2 reads FYNNEI. CDR3 bases: TGTGCCAGCAGGGGCTCCTACAATGAGCAGTTCTTC. Translation: CASRGSYNEQFF.

In this sample, this clonotype turned up a few times. The genes are TRBV20-1 and TRBJ2-2, with D possibly being TRBD1 or TRBD2 (7 bases each). V dropped 3 bases and J dropped 8 bases, with 19 bases sitting between them. Germline assignment: CDR1 DFQATT and CDR2 SNEGSKA (reference sequence). CDR3 length: 15 amino acids. CDR3 protein: CSASLQGEGRGELFF. The CDR3 nucleotides read TGCAGTGCTAGCCTCCAGGGGGAGGGCCGTGGGGAGCTGTTTTTT.

This clonotype was picked up a small number of times. CDR3 DNA: TGTGCCAGCAGATGGACAGGGGGCTGGTACGAGCAGTACTTC. It yields the protein CASRWTGGWYEQYF. The chain is built from TRBV6-2 or TRBV6-3 and TRBJ2-7; 11 bases are a match to TRBD1. Germline CDR1 and CDR2: MNHEY and SVGEGT. The CDR3 runs to 14 residues. Trimming took 6 bases from V and 4 from J; bases not matched to a gene: 5.

The chain has TRBV11-3 and TRBJ2-2, with TRBD1 matching 10 bases. This CDR3 spans 16 amino acids. The V segment lost 5 bases and the J segment 6 bases; nucleotides outside the gene matches: 9. Germline-derived CDR1 and CDR2 are SGHNT and YENEEA. The CDR3 sequence: CASSQRTGGRPGELFF. In DNA form, the CDR3 reads TGTGCCAGCAGCCAACGGACAGGGGGGAGACCCGGGGAGCTGTTTTTT.

Only a few counts were recorded for this clonotype. The chain links TRBV19 to TRBJ2-5, with D possibly being TRBD1 (5 bases). The V gene lost 6 bases and the J gene lost 6 bases, with 17 bases spanning the gap. The CDR3 extends over 14 amino acids. Looked up from germline, CDR1 is LNHDA and CDR2 is SQIVND (reference sequence). CDR3 in amino acids: CASSLTAPHQTQYF. The CDR3 DNA reads TGTGCCAGTAGCTTGACAGCACCACACCAGACCCAGTACTTC. Supplemented by reference TRBV19 and TRBJ2-5, the full variable domain reads DGGITQSPKYLFRKEGQNVTLSCEQNLNHDAMYWYRQDPGQGLRLIYYSQIVNDFQKGDIAEGYSVSREKKESFPLTVTSAQKNPTAFYLCASSLTAPHQTQYFGPGTRLLVL.

This clonotype was seen a handful of times. The CDR3 coding sequence is TGTGCCAGCAGCGTAAAGGACTCCTACGAGCAGTACTTC. Protein sequence: CASSVKDSYEQYF. The genes are TRBV9 and TRBJ2-7; D unclear. Germline assignment: CDR1 SGDLS and CDR2 YYNGEE. With 1 base removed from V and 0 bases from J, the gap between germline ends came to 5 bases. The CDR3 length is 13 residues.

This clonotype was counted many times. This chain uses TRBV2 with TRBJ2-7; 8 bases match TRBD1. The V gene's germline CDR1 is SNHLY and CDR2 FYNNEI. The CDR3 spans 14 residues. Trimming took 3 bases from V and 2 from J; bases not matched to a gene: 3. The CDR3 DNA reads as TGTGCCAGCAGTGAGGACAGGGCCACCTACGAGCAGTACTTC. Its protein product is CASSEDRATYEQYF. The full variable domain, completed using reference TRBV2 and TRBJ2-7, is EPEVTQTPSHQVTQMGQEVILRCVPISNHLYFYWYRQILGQKVEFLVSFYNNEISEKSEIFDDQFSVERPDGSNFTLKIRSTKLEDSAMYFCASSEDRATYEQYFGPGTRLTVT.

The chain carries TRBV27 and TRBJ1-2; TRBD1 matches 8 bases. Germline V gene lookup returns CDR1 MNHEY and CDR2 SMNVEV (reference sequence). This CDR3 is 15 amino acids long. With V trimmed by 4 bases and J by 6 bases, 10 bases remained unmatched. As DNA, the CDR3 is TGTGCCAGCAGTTCCGGCCGGAGACAGGGGAATGGCTACACCTTC. Translation gives CASSSGRRQGNGYTF.

This clonotype was counted only a few times. The chain combines TRBV5-1 with TRBJ1-5; D is undetermined. The CDR3 contains 12 residues. V dropped 0 bases and J dropped 6 bases, with 4 bases sitting between them. CDR1 is SGHRS, CDR2 YFSETQ, per germline. The CDR3 nucleotides are TGCGCCAGCAGCTTGGGACCTCAGCCCCAGCATTTT. As protein: CASSLGPQPQHF. The entire variable domain, with the rest obtained from reference TRBV5-1 and TRBJ1-5, is as follows: KAGVTQTPRYLIKTRGQQVTLSCSPISGHRSVSWYQQTPGQGLQFLFEYFSETQRNKGNFPGRFSGRQFSNSRSEMNVSTLELGDSALYLCASSLGPQPQHFGDGTRLSIL.